Below are 9 T cell receptor beta chains sequenced from a single sample in a study of regulatory T cells in long-lasting Graves disease (dated by TCRdb to the early 2020s). The intended sense of this specimen's time point label: persistent/refractory GD, antithyroid drugs over 5 years with positive TRAb. For both TCR sequencing and RNA sequencing, RNA was extracted from PBMCs using TRIzol. The library relied on multiplex PCR. TCRdb names Illumina HiSeq 4000 as the instrument used. TCR beta libraries were built with iRepertoire HTBI primers and Arm-PCR amplification of CDR3 regions. The public sequencing data were trimmed at Q25 with fastp and processed into clonotypes with MiXCR by TCRdb, which kept only in-frame beta chains. Entries that share a CDR3 protein sequence are merged under the most common genes and DNA. The sample table records over 450,000 distinct CDR3 sequences; about 22% of these occur just once. The biggest ten clones account for around 7% of the sample.

The source was peripheral blood mononuclear cells (PBMCs), collected when the disease was refractory, from a patient treated with antithyroid drugs. These receptor sequences come from a female donor with Graves disease.

Ten or more counts support this clonotype. V gene TRBV7-2 combines with J gene TRBJ2-7; 7 bases match TRBD1. The germline V gene encodes CDR1 SGHTA and CDR2 FQGNSA. With V trimmed by 2 bases and J by 1 base, 14 bases remained unmatched. The CDR3 covers 18 residues. The DNA for the CDR3 is TGTGCCAGCAGCTTATACGTGGCAGGGGGTATCGGATCCTACGAGCAGTACTTC. This gives the protein CASSLYVAGGIGSYEQYF.

At least ten counts were recorded for this clonotype. The gene calls are TRBV27 and TRBJ1-5; D possibly corresponds to TRBD1 (6 bases). The V and J ends lost 3 bases and 5 bases respectively, with 14 bases between them. The CDR3 consists of 15 residues. The V gene's germline CDR1 is MNHEY and CDR2 SMNVEV (reference sequence). CDR3 nucleotides: TGTGCCAGCAGTTTCGGGGCAGGGGCACATCAGCCCCAGCATTTT. Translation gives CASSFGAGAHQPQHF.

In regard to this clonotype: This sequence may be a read error, since a much larger clone differs from it by one base. The chain carries TRBV24-1 and TRBJ2-2; TRBD1 might be the D (6 bases). Germline V gene sequence: CDR1 KGHDR, CDR2 SFDVKD. The CDR3 is made up of 16 amino acids. V gave up 4 bases and J gave up 0 bases, with 11 bases separating them. This chain's CDR3 is CATSEVGGSNTGELFF. In DNA, the CDR3 is TGTGCCACCAGTGAGGTAGGGGGATCGAACACCGGGGAGCTGTTTTTT.

This clonotype appeared a few times. The J gene is TRBJ2-5, the V gene TRBV19; 10 nucleotides align to TRBD1. Germline CDR1 LNHDA, CDR2 SQIVND (reference sequence). The ends lost 5 bases at V and 5 bases at J; junction bases unmatched: 11. The length of the CDR3 is 16 residues. For the CDR3, the DNA is TGTGCCAGTAGTCCCCGGACAGGGGGGGACGGCGAGACCCAGTACTTC. Amino acids: CASSPRTGGDGETQYF.

This clonotype was counted a single time. V usage is TRBV20-1 and J usage is TRBJ2-5; 7 bases align to TRBD2. This CDR3 comprises 13 residues. Germline V gene data show CDR1 as DFQATT and CDR2 as SNEGSKA (reference sequence). V shed 0 bases, J shed 4 bases, and the junction held 2 bases outside the gene matches. The CDR3 here is CSAREAGLETQYF. The CDR3, as DNA: TGCAGTGCTAGAGAAGCGGGACTAGAGACCCAGTACTTC.

The rearrangement uses TRBV13 and TRBJ2-7; 7 positions agree with TRBD1. The germline V gene has CDR1 PRHDT and CDR2 FYEKMQ (reference sequence). V lost 6 bases to trimming and J lost 6 bases; unmatched junction nucleotides: 5. This CDR3 is built from 12 residues. This CDR3 is CASSPTGAEQYF. The CDR3 DNA sequence: TGTGCCAGCAGTCCTACAGGGGCCGAGCAGTACTTC.

This clonotype was detected only a few times. The chain uses TRBV6-1 and TRBJ1-6; D might be TRBD1 (5 bases). This CDR3 contains 16 residues. V gave up 5 bases and J gave up 3 bases, with 14 bases separating them. Germline loops: CDR1 MNHNS, CDR2 SASEGT. The CDR3 DNA sequence: TGTGCCAGCAGTCAAACGGGACCGATCTATAATTCACCCCTCCACTTT. Translated: CASSQTGPIYNSPLHF.

This chain joins TRBV28 and TRBJ2-7; D is unresolved. The V gene lost 2 bases and the J gene lost 3 bases, with 17 bases spanning the gap. CDR1 and CDR2 from the germline V gene are MDHEN and SYDVKM. This CDR3 region has 16 residues. The CDR3 bases are TGTGCCAGCAGTTTACCACATCCCAACTCCGACTACGAGCAGTACTTC. Its translation: CASSLPHPNSDYEQYF.

This clonotype was seen at least ten times. The DNA of the CDR3 is TGTGCCAGCAGCGCAACCTTCGGCGACTATGGCTACACCTTC. This codes for CASSATFGDYGYTF. V usage is TRBV28 and J usage is TRBJ1-2; D gene unclear. V lost 6 bases and J lost 3, with 14 bases in between. The CDR3 has 14 residues. Germline values: CDR1 MDHEN, CDR2 SYDVKM.